These 19 T cell receptor beta chains came from one sample sequenced in a study of vaccination and CD4 T cells after COVID-19. Cultured CD4+ T-cell DNA underwent Oncomine TCR Beta short-read sequencing. MiXCR, run by TCRdb on the PCR reads, gives a single entry per CDR3 protein. The profile shows 22,000 or so distinct CDR3 sequences, 32% of them singletons. Which antigens these TCRs recognize remains unknown. Indicated treatment: approximately 9-day PBMC culture with coronavirus spike peptide pools or control peptides (ViraFEST assay). Sequencing was carried out using cultured CD4+ T cells from blood. The receptors come from a human donor with COVID-19.

The V gene is TRBV5-1, the J gene TRBJ2-3; D might be TRBD1 (6 bases). The CDR3 runs to 16 residues. Deletions cut 4 bases from V and 0 bases from J, with 15 bases between. The germline V gene has CDR1 SGHRS and CDR2 YFSETQ. The CDR3 here is CASSLRQVSSTDTQYF. The CDR3 nucleotides are TGCGCCAGCAGCCTACGACAGGTGTCTAGCACAGATACGCAGTATTTT.

In nucleotides, the CDR3 is TGTGCCAGCAGAACGTGGGCCACGGGTGGCTACACCTTC. This encodes CASRTWATGGYTF. The chain links TRBV28 to TRBJ1-2, with no clear D. The germline CDR1 and CDR2 sequences are MDHEN and SYDVKM. V was pared by 6 bases and J by 7 bases, with 15 bases between. The CDR3 sequence is 13 residues long.

The J gene is TRBJ2-1, the V gene TRBV4-1, with 10 bases aligning to TRBD1. The CDR3 contains 17 residues. Germline CDR1 MGHRA, CDR2 YSYEKL. Unmatched junction bases numbered 6, after V lost 0 bases and J lost 4 bases. CDR3: CASSQEPGQGFYNEQFF. CDR3 bases: TGCGCCAGCAGCCAAGAACCGGGACAGGGGTTTTACAATGAGCAGTTCTTC.

The chain combines TRBV11-2 with TRBJ2-1; D is perhaps TRBD1 (6 bases). The CDR3 is 15 amino acids. Germline lookup yields CDR1 SGHAT and CDR2 FQNNGV. Trimming shortened V by 5 bases and J by 0 bases, and 11 bases separated the two germline ends. The CDR3 loop is CASSPTRGSYNEQFF. CDR3 coding DNA: TGTGCCAGCAGCCCTACCAGGGGCTCCTACAATGAGCAGTTCTTC.

The chain couples TRBV11-3 to TRBJ1-2; 11 positions agree with TRBD1. J lost 7 bases, V lost 5 bases, and 6 bases had no gene match. The CDR3 extends over 14 amino acids. CDR1 is SGHNT and CDR2 is YENEEA in the germline V gene. The CDR3, as DNA: TGTGCCAGCAGCGTGGACAGGGGGCTTGGTGGCTACACCTTC. As protein: CASSVDRGLGGYTF.

V usage is TRBV5-4 and J usage is TRBJ1-6; 10 nucleotides agree with TRBD1. This CDR3 region has 13 residues. J lost 12 bases, V lost 3 bases, and 3 bases had no gene match. Germline CDR1 and CDR2: SGHNT and YYREEE (reference sequence). The CDR3 DNA sequence: TGTGCCAGCAGCTCCGGACAGGGGGTACCCCTCCACTTT. Translated: CASSSGQGVPLHF. Full variable domain (outside the CDR3, taken from reference TRBV5-4 and TRBJ1-6): ETGVTQSPTHLIKTRGQQVTLRCSSQSGHNTVSWYQQALGQGPQFIFQYYREEENGRGNFPPRFSGLQFPNYSSELNVNALELDDSALYLCASSSGQGVPLHFGNGTRLTVT.

V is TRBV7-9 and J is TRBJ2-3; 8 nucleotides agree with TRBD2. The CDR3 is 14 residues long. The germline V gene has CDR1 SEHNR and CDR2 FQNEAQ (reference sequence). V trimming: 5 bases; J trimming: 1 base; junction bases outside the gene matches: 2. The CDR3 sequence is CASSVSGGTDTQYF. The CDR3 DNA reads TGTGCCAGCAGCGTTAGCGGGGGCACAGATACGCAGTATTTT.

This chain connects TRBV7-3 to TRBJ2-2; 9 nucleotides match TRBD2. Germline V gene sequence: CDR1 SGHTA, CDR2 FQGTGA. The ends lost 0 bases at V and 0 bases at J; junction bases unmatched: 8. CDR3 length: 19 amino acids. CDR3 residues: CASSLTRRAGGPNTGELFF. In DNA, the CDR3 is TGTGCCAGCAGCTTAACGCGTCGAGCGGGGGGACCGAACACCGGGGAGCTGTTTTTT.

Judged by abundance, this clonotype is medium-sized (0.01 to 0.1%). V and J are TRBV27 and TRBJ2-5; D call uncertain. The CDR3 has 15 amino acids. Germline CDR1 and CDR2: MNHEY and SMNVEV (reference sequence). The V end was cut by 5 bases, the J end by 1 base, with 14 bases between. CDR3 sequence reads: CASSPGLVGQETQYF. In nucleotides, the CDR3 is TGTGCCAGCAGTCCAGGTTTGGTGGGCCAAGAGACCCAGTACTTC.

The chain carries TRBV12-3 or TRBV12-4 and TRBJ1-1; D is unresolved. The CDR3 loop spans 11 amino acids. V was pared by 6 bases and J by 3 bases, with 5 bases between. The CDR3 region is CASRWDTEAFF. CDR3 bases: TGTGCCAGCAGGTGGGACACTGAAGCTTTCTTT.

The chain joins TRBV6-1 to TRBJ1-3; D gene ambiguous. The CDR3 runs 14 residues. CDR1 and CDR2 (germline): MNHNS, SASEGT. Trimming cost V 5 bases and J 7 bases, with 15 bases left between them. This chain's CDR3 is CASSQPNERNTIYF. In DNA, the CDR3 is TGTGCCAGCAGTCAACCCAACGAAAGGAACACCATATATTTT.

The V and J genes are TRBV6-2 or TRBV6-3 and TRBJ2-7, with a possible D match to TRBD2 (5 bases). Deletions cut 6 bases from V and 3 bases from J, with 12 bases between. CDR3 length: 13 residues. Looked up from germline, CDR1 is MNHEY and CDR2 is SVGEGT. The CDR3: CASSPFGGYEQYF. The CDR3, as DNA: TGTGCCAGCAGCCCTTTCGGAGGCTACGAGCAGTACTTC.

V and J are TRBV21-1 and TRBJ2-7; the D call of TRBD1 is as the table states it, not checked on the DNA. TRBV21-1 is listed as a pseudogene. This CDR3 is 14 amino acids long. CDR3 protein: CASSKGDRVYEQYF. CDR3 DNA: TGTGCCAGCAGCAAAGGAGACAGGGTCTACGAGCAGTACTTC.

This clonotype was counted between two and nine times. The rearrangement joins TRBV19 to TRBJ2-3; weak D call: TRBD2 (6 bases). CDR3 length: 15 amino acids. Germline-derived CDR1 and CDR2 are LNHDA and SQIVND (reference sequence). V lost 3 bases, J lost 4 bases, and 14 bases lay in between. The CDR3 reads CASSMAGRAADTQYF. CDR3 nucleotides: TGTGCCAGTAGTATGGCGGGAAGAGCCGCAGATACGCAGTATTTT.

The chain joins TRBV20-1 to TRBJ2-1; D is possibly TRBD1 or TRBD2 (5 bases each). Per the germline V gene, CDR1 is DFQATT and CDR2 is SNEGSKA (reference sequence). This CDR3 is 13 amino acids long. V lost 5 bases to trimming and J lost 1 base, with 9 bases between them. The CDR3 loop is CSAPGRSYNEQFF. CDR3 in DNA: TGCAGTGCTCCAGGGAGATCCTACAATGAGCAGTTCTTC.

This clonotype was recorded a few times. V usage is TRBV20-1 and J usage is TRBJ2-3, with 9 bases that match TRBD2. Germline values: CDR1 DFQATT, CDR2 SNEGSKA (reference sequence). This CDR3 has 16 amino acids. The junction had 8 bases not matched to a gene; V was cut back by 0 bases and J by 4 bases. CDR3 nucleotides: TGCAGTGCTAGAGATCTCACTAGCGGGCCCCCAGATACGCAGTATTTT. Translation gives CSARDLTSGPPDTQYF.

A few counts support this clonotype. The rearrangement links TRBV19 to TRBJ2-1, with D possibly being TRBD2 (6 bases). In germline, CDR1 is LNHDA, CDR2 SQIVND (reference sequence). The CDR3 has 12 residues. V was trimmed by 5 bases and J by 7 bases, leaving 9 bases between them. CDR3 in DNA: TGTGCCAGTAGTGGGGGGTGGAATGAGCAGTTCTTC. Translating gives CASSGGWNEQFF.

This chain links TRBV25-1 with TRBJ1-4; D is perhaps TRBD1 (5 bases). This CDR3 is 15 amino acids long. Trimming removed 6 bases from V and 3 bases from J, with 14 bases in between. In germline, CDR1 is MGHDK, CDR2 SYGVNS. The CDR3 DNA reads TGTGCCAGCAGCCCCCTGGGGGGAGCTAATGAAAAACTGTTTTTT. This codes for CASSPLGGANEKLFF. The whole variable domain, remainder taken from reference TRBV25-1 and TRBJ1-4, is EADIYQTPRYLVIGTGKKITLECSQTMGHDKMYWYQQDPGMELHLIHYSYGVNSTEKGDLSSESTVSRIRTEHFPLTLESARPSHTSQYLCASSPLGGANEKLFFGSGTQLSVL.

V gene TRBV11-3 combines with J gene TRBJ2-1, with 7 nucleotides matching TRBD2. The germline V gene encodes CDR1 SGHNT and CDR2 YENEEA. This CDR3 region has 15 residues. Trimming cost V 6 bases and J 5 bases; bases outside gene matches: 10. For the CDR3, the DNA is TGTGCCAGCAGTCTCTGGGGCGGGGGTAACAATGAGCAGTTCTTC. Translated, it gives CASSLWGGGNNEQFF. The variable domain in full, with the rest retrieved from reference TRBV11-3 and TRBJ2-1, is EAGVVQSPRYKIIEKKQPVAFWCNPISGHNTLYWYLQNLGQGPELLIRYENEEAVDDSQLPKDRFSAERLKGVDSTLKIQPAELGDSAVYLCASSLWGGGNNEQFFGPGTRLTVL.